Listed below are T cell receptor beta chains from one sample, sequenced in a study of T-cell reconstitution after alpha-beta-depleted transplantation in children. TCRdb reprocessed the PCR reads via MiXCR and lists one record per CDR3 protein. The sample comprises approximately 70,000 distinct CDR3 sequences, around 4.7% of which are singletons, and approximately 19% rests with the top ten. The sample in question was PBMCs, mostly from graft donor cells, obtained 180 days after TCRalphabeta/CD19-depleted stem cell transplant. The receptors here all came from a boy under two years old who had a stem cell transplant for acute myeloid leukemia, so the T cells may come from the graft donor. Each CDR3 is given with its conserved first and last residue. The order of the fields is V gene, J gene, D gene, clone size, CDR3 protein, CDR3 DNA. The D gene is left open where the match is weak. Sizes are listed as once, few, many, or a class for an expanded clone.

TRBV20-1,TRBJ2-2,.,many,CSARAQFTGELFF,TGCAGTGCTAGAGCACAGTTCACCGGGGAGCTGTTTTTT
TRBV20-1,TRBJ1-1,.,many,CSARGTLRVTEAFF,TGCAGTGCCCGGGGGACCCTACGAGTAACTGAAGCTTTCTTT
TRBV6-2/TRBV6-3,TRBJ1-3,.,many,CASANSGNTIYF,TGTGCCAGCGCAAACTCTGGAAACACCATATATTTT
TRBV9,TRBJ2-2,TRBD1,many,CAKIGQVDTGELFF,TGTGCCAAGATCGGACAGGTTGACACCGGGGAGCTGTTTTTT
TRBV12-3/TRBV12-4,TRBJ2-5,TRBD1,many,CASSFRGQETQYF,TGTGCCAGCAGTTTCAGGGGGCAAGAGACCCAGTACTTC
TRBV20-1,TRBJ1-5,.,many,CSAPSMGQPQHF,TGCAGTGCCCCGTCGATGGGTCAGCCCCAGCATTTT
TRBV5-4,TRBJ2-5,.,many,CASSLGGPYQETQYF,TGTGCCAGCAGCTTGGGAGGGCCGTACCAAGAGACCCAGTACTTC
TRBV19,TRBJ2-1,.,many,CASPAPGPQVNEQFF,TGTGCCAGCCCAGCCCCGGGACCTCAGGTCAATGAGCAGTTCTTC
TRBV20-1,TRBJ2-1,.,many,CSPKKGPYNEQFF,TGCAGTCCTAAAAAGGGCCCTTACAATGAGCAGTTCTTC
TRBV4-1,TRBJ2-2,.,many,CASSRTGGTGELFF,TGCGCCAGCAGCCGTACCGGAGGCACCGGGGAGCTGTTTTTT
TRBV20-1,TRBJ1-5,.,many,CSARRGNQPQHF,TGCAGTGCGAGAAGGGGCAATCAGCCCCAGCATTTT
TRBV29-1,TRBJ1-1,.,many,CSVVGWTEAFF,TGCAGCGTTGTAGGGTGGACTGAAGCTTTCTTT
TRBV20-1,TRBJ2-2,.,many,CSARGVQELFF,TGCAGTGCTAGGGGTGTCCAGGAGCTGTTTTTT
TRBV20-1,TRBJ1-6,TRBD1,many,CSALTGEPYSPLHF,TGCAGTGCGTTAACAGGGGAGCCATATTCGCCCCTCCACTTT
TRBV9,TRBJ2-1,TRBD2,many,CASTPGGVYNEQFF,TGTGCCAGCACCCCGGGGGGGGTATACAATGAGCAGTTCTTC
TRBV20-1,TRBJ2-1,.,many,CSVSRGSYEQFF,TGCAGTGTCTCCCGGGGAAGCTATGAGCAGTTCTTC
TRBV14,TRBJ2-2,.,many,CASSQEKFPTGELFF,TGTGCCAGCAGCCAAGAAAAGTTCCCCACCGGGGAGCTGTTTTTT
TRBV25-1,TRBJ2-7,TRBD1,few,CASSAGTGGVEQYF,TGTGCCAGCAGTGCAGGGACAGGGGGCGTCGAGCAGTACTTC
TRBV6-5,TRBJ2-5,.,many,CASSHLPQGAQETQYF,TGTGCCAGCAGTCATCTTCCTCAGGGAGCCCAAGAGACCCAGTACTTC
TRBV5-1,TRBJ2-3,TRBD2,many,CASSLQAGGTTDTQYF,TGCGCCAGCAGCTTGCAGGCGGGGGGGACCACAGATACGCAGTATTTT
TRBV7-6,TRBJ2-1,.,many,CASSLESGWWGATYNEQFF,TGTGCCAGCAGCTTAGAGTCGGGGTGGTGGGGGGCCACCTACAATGAGCAGTTCTTC